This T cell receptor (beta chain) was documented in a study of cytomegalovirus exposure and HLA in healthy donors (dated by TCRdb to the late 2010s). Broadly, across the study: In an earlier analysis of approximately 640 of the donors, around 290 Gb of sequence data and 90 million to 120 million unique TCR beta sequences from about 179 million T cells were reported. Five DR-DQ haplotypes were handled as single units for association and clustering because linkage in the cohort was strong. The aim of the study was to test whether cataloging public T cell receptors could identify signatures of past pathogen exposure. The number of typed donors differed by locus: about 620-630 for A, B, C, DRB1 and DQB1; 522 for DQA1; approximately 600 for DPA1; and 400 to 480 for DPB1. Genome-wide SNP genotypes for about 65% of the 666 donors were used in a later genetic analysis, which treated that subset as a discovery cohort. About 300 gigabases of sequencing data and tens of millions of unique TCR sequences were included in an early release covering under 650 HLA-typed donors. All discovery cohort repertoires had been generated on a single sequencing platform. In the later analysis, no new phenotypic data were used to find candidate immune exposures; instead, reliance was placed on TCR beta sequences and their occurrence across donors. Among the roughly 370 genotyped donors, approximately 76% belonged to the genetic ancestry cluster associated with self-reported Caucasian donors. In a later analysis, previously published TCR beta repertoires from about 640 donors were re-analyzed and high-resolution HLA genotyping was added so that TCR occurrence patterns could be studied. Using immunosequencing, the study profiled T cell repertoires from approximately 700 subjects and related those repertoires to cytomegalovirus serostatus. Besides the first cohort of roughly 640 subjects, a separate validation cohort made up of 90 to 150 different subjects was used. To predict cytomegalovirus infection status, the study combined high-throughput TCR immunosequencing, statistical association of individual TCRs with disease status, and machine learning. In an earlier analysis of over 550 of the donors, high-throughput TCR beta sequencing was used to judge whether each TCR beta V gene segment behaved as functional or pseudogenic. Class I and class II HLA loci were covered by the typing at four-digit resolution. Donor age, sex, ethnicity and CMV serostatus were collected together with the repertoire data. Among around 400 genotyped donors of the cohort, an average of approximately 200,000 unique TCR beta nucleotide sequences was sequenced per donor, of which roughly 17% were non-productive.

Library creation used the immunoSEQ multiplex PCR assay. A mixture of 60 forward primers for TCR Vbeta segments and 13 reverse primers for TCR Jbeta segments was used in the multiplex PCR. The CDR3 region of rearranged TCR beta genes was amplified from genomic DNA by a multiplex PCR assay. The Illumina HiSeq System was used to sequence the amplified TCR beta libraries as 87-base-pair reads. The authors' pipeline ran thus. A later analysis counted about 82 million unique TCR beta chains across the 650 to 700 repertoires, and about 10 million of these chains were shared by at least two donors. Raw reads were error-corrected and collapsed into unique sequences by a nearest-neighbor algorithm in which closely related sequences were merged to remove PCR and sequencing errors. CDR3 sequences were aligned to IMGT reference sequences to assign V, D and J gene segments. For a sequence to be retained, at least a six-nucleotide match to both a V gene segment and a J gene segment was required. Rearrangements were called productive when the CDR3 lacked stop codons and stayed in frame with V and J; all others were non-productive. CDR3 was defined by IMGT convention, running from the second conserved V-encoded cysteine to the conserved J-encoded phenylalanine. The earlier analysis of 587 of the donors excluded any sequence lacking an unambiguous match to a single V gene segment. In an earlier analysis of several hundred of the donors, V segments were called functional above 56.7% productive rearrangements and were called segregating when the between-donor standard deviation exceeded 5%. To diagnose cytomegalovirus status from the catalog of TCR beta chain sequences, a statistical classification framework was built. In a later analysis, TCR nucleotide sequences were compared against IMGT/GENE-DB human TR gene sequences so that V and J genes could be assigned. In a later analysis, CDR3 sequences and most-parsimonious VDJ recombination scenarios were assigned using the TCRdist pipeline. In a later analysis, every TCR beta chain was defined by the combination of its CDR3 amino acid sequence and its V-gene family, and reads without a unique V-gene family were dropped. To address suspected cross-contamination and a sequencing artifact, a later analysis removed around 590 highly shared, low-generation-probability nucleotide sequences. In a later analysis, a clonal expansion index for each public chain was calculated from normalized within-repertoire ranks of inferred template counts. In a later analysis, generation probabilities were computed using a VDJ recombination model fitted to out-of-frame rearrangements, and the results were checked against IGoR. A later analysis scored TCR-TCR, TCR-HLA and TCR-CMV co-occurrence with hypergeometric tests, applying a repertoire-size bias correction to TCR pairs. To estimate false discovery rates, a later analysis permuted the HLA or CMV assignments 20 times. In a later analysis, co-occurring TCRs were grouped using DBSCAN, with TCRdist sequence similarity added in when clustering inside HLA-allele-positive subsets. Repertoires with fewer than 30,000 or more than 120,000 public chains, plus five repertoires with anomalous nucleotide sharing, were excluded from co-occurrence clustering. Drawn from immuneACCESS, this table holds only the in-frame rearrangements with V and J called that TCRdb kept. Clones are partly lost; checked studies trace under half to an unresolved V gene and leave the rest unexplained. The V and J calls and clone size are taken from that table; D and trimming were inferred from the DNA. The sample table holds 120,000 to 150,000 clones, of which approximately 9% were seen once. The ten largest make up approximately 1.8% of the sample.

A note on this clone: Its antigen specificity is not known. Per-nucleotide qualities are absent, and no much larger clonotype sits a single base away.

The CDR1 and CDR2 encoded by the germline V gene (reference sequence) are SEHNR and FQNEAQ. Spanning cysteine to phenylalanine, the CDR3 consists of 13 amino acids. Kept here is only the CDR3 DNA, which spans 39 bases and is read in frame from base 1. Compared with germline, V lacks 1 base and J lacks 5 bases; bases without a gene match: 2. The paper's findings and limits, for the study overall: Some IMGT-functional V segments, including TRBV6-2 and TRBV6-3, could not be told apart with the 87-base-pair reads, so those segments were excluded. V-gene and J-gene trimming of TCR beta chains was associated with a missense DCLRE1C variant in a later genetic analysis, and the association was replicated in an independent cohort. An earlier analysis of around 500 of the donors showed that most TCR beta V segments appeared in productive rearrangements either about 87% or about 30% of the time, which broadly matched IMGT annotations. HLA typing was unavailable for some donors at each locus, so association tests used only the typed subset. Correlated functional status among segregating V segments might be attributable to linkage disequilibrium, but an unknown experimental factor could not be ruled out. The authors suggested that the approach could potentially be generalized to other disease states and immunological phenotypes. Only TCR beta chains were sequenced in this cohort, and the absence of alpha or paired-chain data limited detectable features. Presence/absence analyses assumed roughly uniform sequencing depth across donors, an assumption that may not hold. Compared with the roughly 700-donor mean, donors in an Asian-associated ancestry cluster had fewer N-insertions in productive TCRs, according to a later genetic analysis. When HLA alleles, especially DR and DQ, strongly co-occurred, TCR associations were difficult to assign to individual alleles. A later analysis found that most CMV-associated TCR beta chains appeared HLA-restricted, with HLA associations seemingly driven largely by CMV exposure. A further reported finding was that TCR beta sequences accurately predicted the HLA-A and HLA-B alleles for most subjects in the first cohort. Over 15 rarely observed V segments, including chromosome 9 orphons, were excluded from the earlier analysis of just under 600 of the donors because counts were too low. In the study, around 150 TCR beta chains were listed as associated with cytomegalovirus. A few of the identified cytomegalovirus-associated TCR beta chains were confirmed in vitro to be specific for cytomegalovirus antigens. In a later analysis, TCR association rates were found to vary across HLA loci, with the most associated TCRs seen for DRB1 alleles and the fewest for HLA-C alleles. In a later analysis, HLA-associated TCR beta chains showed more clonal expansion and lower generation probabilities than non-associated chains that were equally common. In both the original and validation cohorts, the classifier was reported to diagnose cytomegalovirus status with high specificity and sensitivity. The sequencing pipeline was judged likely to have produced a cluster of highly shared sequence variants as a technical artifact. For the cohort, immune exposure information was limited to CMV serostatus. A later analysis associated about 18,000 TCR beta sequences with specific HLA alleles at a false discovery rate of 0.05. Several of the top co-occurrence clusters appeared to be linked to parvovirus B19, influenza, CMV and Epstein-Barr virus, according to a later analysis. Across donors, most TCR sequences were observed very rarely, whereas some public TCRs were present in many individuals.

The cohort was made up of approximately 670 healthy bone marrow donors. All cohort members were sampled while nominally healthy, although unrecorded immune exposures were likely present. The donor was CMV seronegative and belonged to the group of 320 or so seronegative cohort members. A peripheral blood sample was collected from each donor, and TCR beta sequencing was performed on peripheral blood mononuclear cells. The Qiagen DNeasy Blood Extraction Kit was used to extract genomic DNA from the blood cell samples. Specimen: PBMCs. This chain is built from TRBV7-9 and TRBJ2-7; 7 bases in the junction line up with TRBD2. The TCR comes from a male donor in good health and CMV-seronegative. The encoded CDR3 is CASSLVLADEQYF. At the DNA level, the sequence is TGTGCCAGCAGCTTAGTTCTAGCGGACGAGCAGTACTTC.